The clone carrying this T cell receptor beta chain showed up just a few times. CDR3 length: 13 amino acids. Germline-derived CDR1 and CDR2 are SGHAT and FQNNGV. Trimming stripped 3 bases from V and 4 bases from J, with 7 bases between. The data belong to a study of blood T cell repertoires in COVID-19. Study details: The cDNA or gDNA used as material had been derived from T cells, B-cell-depleted T cells, or PBMCs.

Original data processing: From reference gene primer amplification, estimates of nucleated cell counts were derived. Only in-frame clones appear in the TCRdb table, and some are missing; sequencing was by immunoSEQ multiplex PCR. The V and J calls and clone size are taken from that table; D and trimming were inferred from the DNA. The repertoire holds about 120,000 clones, with around 86% as singletons. V usage is TRBV11-2 and J usage is TRBJ1-3; D ambiguous. Input material: peripheral blood. The sequence came from a woman aged 70-85 years with acute or convalescent COVID-19. The CDR3 here is CASSFRVGNTIYF. DNA of the CDR3: TGTGCCAGCAGCTTCCGGGTAGGAAACACCATATATTTT.